Listed below are T cell receptor beta chains from one sample, sequenced in a study of cytomegalovirus exposure and HLA in healthy donors. Clones were sequenced by immunoSEQ multiplex PCR, and TCRdb holds only the in-frame ones, with some missing. Of under 200,000 clones detected, 73% appear once; the ten largest clones hold 5.4%. The sequenced sample consisted of PBMCs. The receptors come from a woman aged 18-29 years in good health and CMV-seropositive. Both conserved end residues are part of each CDR3. Each record gives: clone size, J gene, V gene, D gene, CDR3 DNA, CDR3 protein. The D gene is left open where the match is weak. Part of the rows lack a size; the others show once, few, many or a class for expanded clones.

clone_size: .
j_call: TRBJ1-1
v_call: TRBV28
d_call: .
cdr3_nt: TGTGCCAGCAGTTTATCAGCGTATGAAGCTTTCTTT
cdr3_aa: CASSLSAYEAFF

clone_size: .
j_call: TRBJ2-3
v_call: TRBV6-5
d_call: .
cdr3_nt: TGTGCCAGCAGTTACAACACAGGGAAGAGCACAGATACGCAGTATTTT
cdr3_aa: CASSYNTGKSTDTQYF

clone_size: .
j_call: TRBJ1-5
v_call: TRBV19
d_call: TRBD1
cdr3_nt: TGTGCCAGTAGTGCTAGCACAGGGGGAAGCAATCAGCCCCAGCATTTT
cdr3_aa: CASSASTGGSNQPQHF

clone_size: few
j_call: TRBJ1-4
v_call: TRBV5-4
d_call: TRBD1
cdr3_nt: TGTGCCAGCAGCATAGGGACAGACCACGGGGATGAAAAACTGTTTTTT
cdr3_aa: CASSIGTDHGDEKLFF

clone_size: .
j_call: TRBJ1-2
v_call: TRBV5-4
d_call: .
cdr3_nt: TGTGCCAGCAGCTTATCCCAGGACTATGGCTACACCTTC
cdr3_aa: CASSLSQDYGYTF

clone_size: .
j_call: TRBJ1-3
v_call: TRBV5-4
d_call: .
cdr3_nt: TGTGCCAGCAGCTTACCGGGGGTGGCTGGAAACACCATATATTTT
cdr3_aa: CASSLPGVAGNTIYF

clone_size: .
j_call: TRBJ2-1
v_call: TRBV4-3
d_call: TRBD2
cdr3_nt: TGCGCCAGCAGCCAAGCCCTAGCGGGGGGGCCCTCCTACAATGAGCAGTTCTTC
cdr3_aa: CASSQALAGGPSYNEQFF

clone_size: few
j_call: TRBJ1-3
v_call: TRBV6-6
d_call: .
cdr3_nt: TGTGCCAGCAGTTACCCTAGGCTTGGCACCATATATTTT
cdr3_aa: CASSYPRLGTIYF

clone_size: .
j_call: TRBJ1-2
v_call: TRBV7-2
d_call: .
cdr3_nt: TGTGCCAGCAGCCCACAGGGAAGCTATGGCTACACCTTC
cdr3_aa: CASSPQGSYGYTF

clone_size: few
j_call: TRBJ2-5
v_call: TRBV9
d_call: .
cdr3_nt: TGTGCCAGCAGCGGAACGGGAGGGACAGCCGCGACCCAGTACTTC
cdr3_aa: CASSGTGGTAATQYF

clone_size: .
j_call: TRBJ1-2
v_call: TRBV7-9
d_call: TRBD1
cdr3_nt: TGTTCCAGCAGCTTAGTAGGGGGCAACGGCTACACCTTC
cdr3_aa: CSSSLVGGNGYTF

clone_size: .
j_call: TRBJ1-2
v_call: TRBV6-1
d_call: .
cdr3_nt: TGTGCCAGCAGTGAAAGGCAGGGGAGCTACACCTTC
cdr3_aa: CASSERQGSYTF

clone_size: .
j_call: TRBJ2-2
v_call: TRBV30
d_call: TRBD2
cdr3_nt: TGTGCCTGGAGGGGAGGGGAAGGCGGGGAGCTGTTTTTT
cdr3_aa: CAWRGGEGGELFF

clone_size: .
j_call: TRBJ1-2
v_call: TRBV5-6
d_call: .
cdr3_nt: TGTGCCAGCAGCTTGTTGCACGGAGGTGGTAAAGGCTACACCTTC
cdr3_aa: CASSLLHGGGKGYTF

clone_size: .
j_call: TRBJ2-1
v_call: TRBV5-1
d_call: TRBD2
cdr3_nt: TGCGCCAGCAGCTTGGGGGTTGGAGCGGGGGTTAATGAGCAGTTCTTC
cdr3_aa: CASSLGVGAGVNEQFF

clone_size: .
j_call: TRBJ2-7
v_call: TRBV27
d_call: .
cdr3_nt: TGTGCCAGCAGTTTTACCGTGATGTCAGACTACGAGCAGTACTTC
cdr3_aa: CASSFTVMSDYEQYF

clone_size: once
j_call: TRBJ2-1
v_call: TRBV28
d_call: .
cdr3_nt: TGTGCCAGCAGTTCAACTAGAGAGAGCAATGAGCAGTTCTTC
cdr3_aa: CASSSTRESNEQFF

clone_size: once
j_call: TRBJ2-5
v_call: TRBV5-4
d_call: .
cdr3_nt: TGTGCCAGCAGCTTGGTTTTCAGGGGCCGGGAGACCCAGTACTTC
cdr3_aa: CASSLVFRGRETQYF

clone_size: .
j_call: TRBJ1-6
v_call: TRBV18
d_call: TRBD1
cdr3_nt: TGTGCCACCGGGACAGAGAATTCACCCCTCCACTTT
cdr3_aa: CATGTENSPLHF

clone_size: .
j_call: TRBJ2-3
v_call: TRBV9
d_call: TRBD2
cdr3_nt: TGTGCCAGCAGCGTTAGGTTAGCGGGACCCACAGATACGCAGTATTTT
cdr3_aa: CASSVRLAGPTDTQYF

clone_size: few
j_call: TRBJ2-5
v_call: TRBV4-3
d_call: .
cdr3_nt: TGCGCCAGCAGCCAAGATAAATTTGAAGAGACCCAGTACTTC
cdr3_aa: CASSQDKFEETQYF

clone_size: .
j_call: TRBJ1-6
v_call: TRBV4-3
d_call: .
cdr3_nt: TGCGCCAGCAGCCAAGAGGTAGCAGCAAATTCACCCCTCCACTTT
cdr3_aa: CASSQEVAANSPLHF

clone_size: .
j_call: TRBJ2-2
v_call: TRBV7-6
d_call: TRBD2
cdr3_nt: TGTGCCGGAGGCGGGGGGTTGACCGGGGAGCTGTTTTTT
cdr3_aa: CAGGGGLTGELFF

clone_size: .
j_call: TRBJ1-2
v_call: TRBV6-1
d_call: .
cdr3_nt: TGTGCCACCCGCCCGGCAGTGCGACTATATGGCTACACCTTC
cdr3_aa: CATRPAVRLYGYTF

clone_size: .
j_call: TRBJ2-7
v_call: TRBV28
d_call: .
cdr3_nt: TGTGCCAGCAGTTTAGGTTCCTACGAGCAGTACTTC
cdr3_aa: CASSLGSYEQYF

clone_size: .
j_call: TRBJ1-2
v_call: TRBV2
d_call: TRBD1
cdr3_nt: TGTGCCAGCAGCACATACAGGGGGCTGGGTGGCTACACCTTC
cdr3_aa: CASSTYRGLGGYTF

clone_size: few
j_call: TRBJ2-3
v_call: TRBV4-2
d_call: TRBD1
cdr3_nt: TGTGCCAGCAGCCAGGGTACTCTCGGACAGGGAATCGCAGATACGCAGTATTTT
cdr3_aa: CASSQGTLGQGIADTQYF

clone_size: .
j_call: TRBJ2-3
v_call: TRBV9
d_call: TRBD1
cdr3_nt: TGTGCCAGCAGCCACAGGGACAGAAGCACAGATACGCAGTATTTT
cdr3_aa: CASSHRDRSTDTQYF

clone_size: .
j_call: TRBJ1-6
v_call: TRBV2
d_call: .
cdr3_nt: TGTGCCAGCAGCCCTTTCCAGGGAGGTAATTCACCCCTCCACTTT
cdr3_aa: CASSPFQGGNSPLHF

clone_size: .
j_call: TRBJ2-7
v_call: TRBV2
d_call: .
cdr3_nt: TGTGCCAGCAGTGAAGCAAACAAGGGGGACTACGAGCAGTACTTC
cdr3_aa: CASSEANKGDYEQYF

clone_size: .
j_call: TRBJ2-7
v_call: TRBV6-5
d_call: TRBD1
cdr3_nt: TGTGCCAGCAGGAGGGACAGGAGCTCCTACGAGCAGTACTTC
cdr3_aa: CASRRDRSSYEQYF

clone_size: .
j_call: TRBJ2-2
v_call: TRBV10-3
d_call: TRBD2
cdr3_nt: TGTGCCATCAGTCTGACTAGCGGGGGGGCGAACACCGGGGAGCTGTTTTTT
cdr3_aa: CAISLTSGGANTGELFF

clone_size: .
j_call: TRBJ2-2
v_call: TRBV11-2
d_call: TRBD1
cdr3_nt: TGTGCCAGCAGCCAAGTGGGGACAGGATATTACACCGGGGAGCTGTTTTTT
cdr3_aa: CASSQVGTGYYTGELFF

clone_size: few
j_call: TRBJ1-1
v_call: TRBV5-6
d_call: .
cdr3_nt: TGTGCCAGCAGCCTCAGAATAAACACTGAAGCTTTCTTT
cdr3_aa: CASSLRINTEAFF

clone_size: few
j_call: TRBJ2-1
v_call: TRBV7-8
d_call: TRBD2
cdr3_nt: TGTGCCAGAGATACGTTGGGACTAGCGGGGGTGGCGGCCTACAATGAGCAGTTCTTC
cdr3_aa: CARDTLGLAGVAAYNEQFF

clone_size: .
j_call: TRBJ2-1
v_call: TRBV9
d_call: .
cdr3_nt: TGTGCCAGCAGCGACAAAGACAATGAGCAGTTCTTC
cdr3_aa: CASSDKDNEQFF

clone_size: few
j_call: TRBJ2-3
v_call: TRBV19
d_call: TRBD2
cdr3_nt: TGTGCCAGTAGTACGACTAGCGGGGGGTCAGATACGCAGTATTTT
cdr3_aa: CASSTTSGGSDTQYF

clone_size: once
j_call: TRBJ2-1
v_call: TRBV6-5
d_call: TRBD2
cdr3_nt: TGTGCCAGCAGTACCCAGCGGGGGACCTCCAATGAGCAGTTCTTC
cdr3_aa: CASSTQRGTSNEQFF

clone_size: .
j_call: TRBJ2-7
v_call: TRBV11-2
d_call: .
cdr3_nt: TGTGCCAGCAGCCCTTCTCAGGGCTCCCTTTTGAGGGAGCAGTACTTC
cdr3_aa: CASSPSQGSLLREQYF

clone_size: .
j_call: TRBJ2-1
v_call: TRBV30
d_call: TRBD2
cdr3_nt: TGTGCCTGGACCGCTAGCGGGGGGCGCGAGCAGTTCTTC
cdr3_aa: CAWTASGGREQFF

clone_size: .
j_call: TRBJ2-3
v_call: TRBV9
d_call: TRBD2
cdr3_nt: TGTGCCAGCAGCGGACGGACTAGCGGGGATCCTACGCAGTATTTT
cdr3_aa: CASSGRTSGDPTQYF

clone_size: .
j_call: TRBJ2-7
v_call: TRBV29-1
d_call: TRBD1
cdr3_nt: TGCAGCGTTGTAGGGACAGGGCGCGAGCAGTACTTC
cdr3_aa: CSVVGTGREQYF

clone_size: .
j_call: TRBJ1-2
v_call: TRBV5-4
d_call: TRBD1
cdr3_nt: TGTGCCAGCAAACAGGGGGGAGATGGCTACACCTTC
cdr3_aa: CASKQGGDGYTF

clone_size: .
j_call: TRBJ1-1
v_call: TRBV19
d_call: .
cdr3_nt: TGTGCCAGTAAACACAGGGCGGGCACTGAAGCTTTCTTT
cdr3_aa: CASKHRAGTEAFF

clone_size: once
j_call: TRBJ2-7
v_call: TRBV7-2
d_call: TRBD2
cdr3_nt: TGTGCCAGCAGCGTTGCCCGGGGACTAGTCTACGAGCAGTACTTC
cdr3_aa: CASSVARGLVYEQYF

clone_size: .
j_call: TRBJ2-3
v_call: TRBV6-6
d_call: .
cdr3_nt: TGTGCCAGCAGTTCCCTTAGCGGCGGACAAGTTACGCAGTATTTT
cdr3_aa: CASSSLSGGQVTQYF